Included here is one TCR beta chain sequence, with context. Its recognized antigen is unknown. Base qualities are not provided; no much larger clone lies one nucleotide away. The germline V gene encodes CDR1 DFQATT and CDR2 SNEGSKA (reference sequence). The CDR3, cysteine through phenylalanine, is 18 amino acids long. Solely the CDR3 DNA is kept, with 54 bases framed from the first base. Compared with germline, V lacks 1 base and J lacks 0 bases; bases without a gene match: 8. This specimen belongs to a study of identical twins listed by TCRdb under 2016. With respect to the entire study: To test whether fetal clonotypes persist, this study deep-sequenced TCR alpha and beta repertoires from monozygotic twins, from unrelated adults of various ages, and from cord blood. To rule out contamination, replicate twin experiments were performed at different times with different library preparation protocols.

Every donor in the study was a healthy Caucasian. The researchers also sequenced three unrelated adults who were not twins: a male aged 18 to 29, a male aged 50 to 60, and a female aged 50 to 60. Miltenyi CD45RO+ enrichment and human naive T-cell isolation kits were used to isolate memory (CD45RO+) and naive T cells from PBMC. The library was prepared using 5' RACE. Sequenced on an Illumina HiSeq 2000. Template switching added a universal primer binding site, and the final cDNA carried a unique molecular identifier that allowed TCR cDNA molecules to be counted accurately. First-strand cDNA for TCR alpha and beta chains was synthesized from specific primers in the conserved constant-segment region. Each cDNA library was double barcoded, with a SMART-Mk sample barcode plus Illumina barcodes, to control for contamination. Two successive PCR steps introduced TruSeq adapter sequences along with Illumina sample barcodes. Sequencing of the TCR alpha and beta cDNA libraries was done on the Illumina HiSeq platform using custom primers. Processing in the source paper ran as follows. MiGEC processed the raw reads to extract unique molecular identifiers, while MiXCR was used to determine the CDR3 positions. For each individual, recombination models were inferred using an EM algorithm with the repgenHMM and IGoR tools. The tcR package in R was used for shared clonotype analysis, with sharing normalized by the product of cloneset sizes. Out-of-frame nonproductive sequences were analyzed to study raw recombination free of thymic and clonal selection effects. TCRdb trimmed public reads at Q25 via fastp, called clones via MiXCR and kept in-frame beta chains. All rows with the same CDR3 protein become a single entry with the most common DNA and genes. The V and J calls shown here were made by TCRdb, not taken from the authors' results. Present in this sample are around 670,000 distinct CDR3 sequences, roughly 6% of which were seen just once. About 2% of the sample is taken by the ten largest.

Findings and caveats that apply to the study as a whole: In monozygotic twins, out-of-frame TCR alpha sharing was systematically underestimated by recombination models, although the models agreed with sharing between unrelated individuals. Because the same donors could not be followed over many years, the conclusions depended on cross-sectional statistical analysis. A weaker excess of twin sharing was found in beta out-of-frame sequences because the signal-to-noise ratio was lowered by fewer shared sequences. Zero-insertion analyses could be partly confounded by invariant T cells such as MAIT and iNKT, though diverse VJ usage argued against such confounding for most clonotypes. Fewer insertions were carried by abundant cord blood beta clonotypes; a weaker similar trend was observed in young adult naive repertoires, while no such trend was observed in memory repertoires. Compared with coincidental sharing between unrelated individuals, out-of-frame TCR alpha sequences shared between twins showed an excess of sequences with low generation probability.

The sample taken for sequencing was naive T cells sorted from blood. Explained via the paper, the cell subset or site label denotes: cells isolated with a human naive T-cell isolation kit. The chain links TRBV20-1 with TRBJ2-1; 11 central nucleotides agree with TRBD2. The sequence was obtained from a man aged 18 to 29 in good health. The CDR3 protein: CSARGLAGPQSSYNEQFF. The nucleotide sequence reads TGCAGTGCTAGAGGACTAGCGGGACCCCAAAGCTCCTACAATGAGCAGTTCTTC.